This T cell receptor beta chain was captured by sequencing in a study of CD8 T cells in ankylosing spondylitis. Regarding the study as a whole: Characteristic of ankylosing spondylitis blood, it appeared, was a TCR beta motif comprising several highly homologous variants. Disease-linked clones had a CD8+ phenotype and relatively low frequency in peripheral blood.

TCRdb re-called the 5' RACE reads through MiXCR, storing one row per CDR3 protein. The repertoire holds about 240,000 distinct CDR3 sequences, with 9.5% to 12% as singletons. This clonotype was counted at least ten times. Its antigen is undetermined. The TCR sequence derives from a male donor with ankylosing spondylitis or in good health (not recorded which). Sequences were obtained from blood, either unsorted or a sorted T cell fraction (not recorded which).

The CDR3 here is CASSPRGTGASKNIQYF. CDR3 nucleotides: TGTGCCAGCAGCCCCCGCGGGACAGGGGCATCCAAAAACATTCAGTACTTC. The chain couples TRBV7-8 to TRBJ2-4, with 10 bases fitting TRBD1. Germline V gene sequence: CDR1 SGHVS, CDR2 FQNEAQ. The J segment lost 2 bases and the V segment lost 5 bases, leaving 9 bases of the junction unmatched. There are 17 residues in the CDR3.